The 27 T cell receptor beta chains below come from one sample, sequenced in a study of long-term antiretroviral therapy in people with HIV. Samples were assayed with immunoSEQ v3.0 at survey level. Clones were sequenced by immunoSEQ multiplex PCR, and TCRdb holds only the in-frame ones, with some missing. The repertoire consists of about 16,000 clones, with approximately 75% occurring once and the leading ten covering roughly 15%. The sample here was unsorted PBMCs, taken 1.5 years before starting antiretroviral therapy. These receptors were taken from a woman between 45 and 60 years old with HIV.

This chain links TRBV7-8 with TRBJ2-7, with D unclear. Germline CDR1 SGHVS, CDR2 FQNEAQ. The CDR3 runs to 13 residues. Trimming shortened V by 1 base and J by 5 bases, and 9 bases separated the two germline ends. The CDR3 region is CASSLVSMDEQYV. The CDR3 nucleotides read TGTGCCAGCAGCTTAGTGTCAATGGACGAGCAGTACGTC.

The CDR3 region is CSVGKLTGFPSYGYTF. The DNA for the CDR3 is TGCAGCGTCGGTAAGCTGACAGGCTTCCCATCCTATGGCTACACCTTC. The chain joins TRBV29-1 to TRBJ1-2, with D possibly being TRBD1 (6 bases). Deletions cut 6 bases from V and 4 bases from J, with 24 bases between. The germline gives CDR1 SQVTM, CDR2 ANQGSEA. This CDR3 has 16 amino acids.

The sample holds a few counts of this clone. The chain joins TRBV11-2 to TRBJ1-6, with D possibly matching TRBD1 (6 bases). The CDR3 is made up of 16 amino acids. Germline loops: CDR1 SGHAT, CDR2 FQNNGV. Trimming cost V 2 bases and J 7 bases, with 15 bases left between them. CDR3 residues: CASSLFAGAQNSPLHF. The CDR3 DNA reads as TGTGCCAGCAGCTTATTCGCGGGGGCCCAGAATTCACCCCTCCACTTT.

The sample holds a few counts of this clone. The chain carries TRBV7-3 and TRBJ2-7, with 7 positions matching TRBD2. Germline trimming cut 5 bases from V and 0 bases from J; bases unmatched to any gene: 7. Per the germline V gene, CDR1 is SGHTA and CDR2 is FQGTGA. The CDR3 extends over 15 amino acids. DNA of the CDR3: TGTGCCAGCAGCCTGGGAGGGGAGAGCTCCTACGAGCAGTACTTC. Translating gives CASSLGGESSYEQYF.

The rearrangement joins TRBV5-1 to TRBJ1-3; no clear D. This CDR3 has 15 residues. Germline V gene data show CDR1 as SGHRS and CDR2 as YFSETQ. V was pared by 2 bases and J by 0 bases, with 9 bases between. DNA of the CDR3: TGCGCCAGCAGCTTAGGTGAGGCCTCTGGAAACACCATATATTTT. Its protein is CASSLGEASGNTIYF.

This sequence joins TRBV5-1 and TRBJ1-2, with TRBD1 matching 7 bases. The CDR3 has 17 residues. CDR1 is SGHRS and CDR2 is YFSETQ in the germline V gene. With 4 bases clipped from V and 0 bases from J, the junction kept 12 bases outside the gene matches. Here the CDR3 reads CASSVGNRDRPNYGYTF. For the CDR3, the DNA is TGCGCCAGCAGCGTTGGAAACCGGGACAGACCTAACTATGGCTACACCTTC.

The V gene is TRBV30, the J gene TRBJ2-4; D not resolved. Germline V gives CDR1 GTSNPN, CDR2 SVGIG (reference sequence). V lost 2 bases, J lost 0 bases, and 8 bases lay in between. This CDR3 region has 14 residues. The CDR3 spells CAWSTSLAKNIQYF. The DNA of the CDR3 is TGTGCCTGGAGTACTTCGCTAGCCAAAAACATTCAGTACTTC.

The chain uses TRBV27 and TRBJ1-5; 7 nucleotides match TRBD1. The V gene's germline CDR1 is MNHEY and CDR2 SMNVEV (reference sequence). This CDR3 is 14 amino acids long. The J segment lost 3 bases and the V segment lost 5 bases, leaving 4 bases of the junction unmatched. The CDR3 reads CASSIRGVNQPQHF. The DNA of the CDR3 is TGTGCCAGCAGTATCAGGGGGGTCAATCAGCCCCAGCATTTT.

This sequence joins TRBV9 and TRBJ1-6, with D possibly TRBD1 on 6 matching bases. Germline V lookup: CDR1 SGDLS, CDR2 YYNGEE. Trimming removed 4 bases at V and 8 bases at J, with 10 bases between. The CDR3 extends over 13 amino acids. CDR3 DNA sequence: TGTGCCAGCAGCCAAAGGGGGGATTCACCCCTCCACTTT. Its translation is CASSQRGDSPLHF.

The CDR3 loop reads CASSERGRGDQPQHF. The CDR3 DNA sequence: TGTGCCAGCAGTGAAAGGGGCAGGGGTGATCAGCCCCAGCATTTT. The gene calls are TRBV2 and TRBJ1-5; a weak D match, TRBD1 (6 bases). Germline CDR1 is SNHLY and CDR2 is FYNNEI. This CDR3 contains 15 residues. The V end was cut by 2 bases, the J end by 5 bases, with 13 bases between.

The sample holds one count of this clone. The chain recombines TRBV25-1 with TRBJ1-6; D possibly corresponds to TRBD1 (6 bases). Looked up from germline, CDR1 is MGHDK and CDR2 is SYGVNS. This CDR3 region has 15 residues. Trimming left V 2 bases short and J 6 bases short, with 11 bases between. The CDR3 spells CASSEGTFGNSPLHF. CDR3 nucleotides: TGTGCCAGCAGTGAAGGGACATTTGGTAATTCACCCCTCCACTTT. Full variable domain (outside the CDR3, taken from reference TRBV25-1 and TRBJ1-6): EADIYQTPRYLVIGTGKKITLECSQTMGHDKMYWYQQDPGMELHLIHYSYGVNSTEKGDLSSESTVSRIRTEHFPLTLESARPSHTSQYLCASSEGTFGNSPLHFGNGTRLTVT.

This CDR3 reads CASRSIEEDTQYF. The CDR3 DNA reads as TGTGCCAGCAGATCGATAGAGGAAGATACGCAGTATTTT. V and J are TRBV2 and TRBJ2-3; D unresolved. This CDR3 contains 13 residues. V lost 6 bases to trimming and J lost 5 bases, with 12 bases between them. Looked up from germline, CDR1 is SNHLY and CDR2 is FYNNEI.

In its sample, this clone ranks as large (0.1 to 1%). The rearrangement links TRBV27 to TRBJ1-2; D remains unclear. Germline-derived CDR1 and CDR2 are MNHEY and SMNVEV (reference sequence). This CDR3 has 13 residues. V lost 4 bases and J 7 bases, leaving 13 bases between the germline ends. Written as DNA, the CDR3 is TGTGCCAGCAGTTCGACACTGGCAGGTGGCTACACCTTC. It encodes CASSSTLAGGYTF.

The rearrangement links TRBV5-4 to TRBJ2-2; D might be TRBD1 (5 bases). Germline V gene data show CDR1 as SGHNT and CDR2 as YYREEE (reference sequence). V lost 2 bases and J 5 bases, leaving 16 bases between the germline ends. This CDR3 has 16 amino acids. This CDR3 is CASSLGQGYSTGELFF. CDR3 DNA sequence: TGTGCCAGCAGCTTAGGCCAGGGTTATTCTACCGGGGAGCTGTTTTTT. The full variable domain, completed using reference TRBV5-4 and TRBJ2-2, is ETGVTQSPTHLIKTRGQQVTLRCSSQSGHNTVSWYQQALGQGPQFIFQYYREEENGRGNFPPRFSGLQFPNYSSELNVNALELDDSALYLCASSLGQGYSTGELFFGEGSRLTVL.

This CDR3 reads CASSYLFAGGNTDTQYF. The DNA of the CDR3 is TGTGCCAGCAGCTACTTGTTCGCGGGGGGGAACACAGATACGCAGTATTTT. The V gene is TRBV7-8, the J gene TRBJ2-3, with 9 bases that match TRBD2. The CDR3 spans 17 residues. Germline V CDR1 and CDR2: SGHVS, FQNEAQ. The junction had 10 bases not matched to a gene; V was cut back by 4 bases and J by 2 bases.

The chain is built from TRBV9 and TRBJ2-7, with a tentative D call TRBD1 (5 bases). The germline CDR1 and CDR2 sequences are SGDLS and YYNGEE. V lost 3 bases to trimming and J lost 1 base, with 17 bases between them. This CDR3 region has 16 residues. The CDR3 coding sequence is TGTGCCAGCAGCGCCCAATGGGGCGAAGAATCCTACGAGCAGTACTTC. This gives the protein CASSAQWGEESYEQYF.

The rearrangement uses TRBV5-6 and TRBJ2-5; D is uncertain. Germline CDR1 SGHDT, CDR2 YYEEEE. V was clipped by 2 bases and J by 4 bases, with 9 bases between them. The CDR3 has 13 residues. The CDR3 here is CASSFMRRETQYF. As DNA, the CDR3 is TGTGCCAGCAGCTTTATGAGAAGAGAGACCCAGTACTTC.

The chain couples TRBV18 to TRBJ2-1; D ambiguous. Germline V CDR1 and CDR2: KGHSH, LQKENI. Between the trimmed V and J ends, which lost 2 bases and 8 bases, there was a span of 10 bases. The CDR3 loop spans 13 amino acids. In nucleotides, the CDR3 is TGTGCCAGCTCACCATCCAAATCGGATGAGCAGTTCTTC. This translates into CASSPSKSDEQFF.

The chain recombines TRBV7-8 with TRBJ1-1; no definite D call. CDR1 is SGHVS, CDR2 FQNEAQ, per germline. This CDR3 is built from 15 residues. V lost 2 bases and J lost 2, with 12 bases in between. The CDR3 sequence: CASSLKYSRNTEAFF. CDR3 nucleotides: TGTGCCAGCAGCTTAAAGTACAGCAGAAACACTGAAGCTTTCTTT.

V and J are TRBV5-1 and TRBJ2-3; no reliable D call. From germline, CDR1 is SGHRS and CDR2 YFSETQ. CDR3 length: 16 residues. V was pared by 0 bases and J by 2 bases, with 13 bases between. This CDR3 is CASSLASLSSTDTQYF. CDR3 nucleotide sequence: TGCGCCAGCAGCTTGGCATCTTTGTCGTCCACAGATACGCAGTATTTT.

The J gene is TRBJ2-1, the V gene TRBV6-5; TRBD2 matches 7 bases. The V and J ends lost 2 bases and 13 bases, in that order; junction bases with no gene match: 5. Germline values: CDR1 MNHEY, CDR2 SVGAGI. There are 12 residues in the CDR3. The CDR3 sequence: CASSYRGERQFF. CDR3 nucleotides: TGTGCCAGCAGTTACCGGGGGGAAAGACAGTTCTTC.

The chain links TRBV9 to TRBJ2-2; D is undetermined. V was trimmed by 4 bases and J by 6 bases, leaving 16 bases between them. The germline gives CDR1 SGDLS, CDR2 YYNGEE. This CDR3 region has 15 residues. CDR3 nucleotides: TGTGCCAGCAGCAACCCCGACCGGTGGGCCGGGGAGCTGTTTTTT. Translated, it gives CASSNPDRWAGELFF.

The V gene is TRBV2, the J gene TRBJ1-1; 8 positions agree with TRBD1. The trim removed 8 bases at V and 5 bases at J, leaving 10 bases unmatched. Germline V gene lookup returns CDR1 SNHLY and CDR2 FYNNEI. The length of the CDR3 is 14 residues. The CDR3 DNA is TGTGCCAGCCTCTCGGGACAGGCGGGTACTGAAGCTTTCTTT. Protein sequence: CASLSGQAGTEAFF.

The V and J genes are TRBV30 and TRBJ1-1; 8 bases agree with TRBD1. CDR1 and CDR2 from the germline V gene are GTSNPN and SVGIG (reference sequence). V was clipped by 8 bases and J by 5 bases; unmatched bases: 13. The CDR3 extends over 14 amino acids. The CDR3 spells CARKDRGSKTEAFF. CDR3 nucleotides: TGTGCCCGGAAAGACAGGGGATCGAAGACTGAAGCTTTCTTT.

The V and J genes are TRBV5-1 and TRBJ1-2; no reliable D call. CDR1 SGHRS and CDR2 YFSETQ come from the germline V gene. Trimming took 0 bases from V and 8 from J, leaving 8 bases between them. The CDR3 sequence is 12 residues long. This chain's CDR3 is CASSLGGQGYTF. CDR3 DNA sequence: TGCGCCAGCAGCTTGGGCGGGCAAGGCTACACCTTC.

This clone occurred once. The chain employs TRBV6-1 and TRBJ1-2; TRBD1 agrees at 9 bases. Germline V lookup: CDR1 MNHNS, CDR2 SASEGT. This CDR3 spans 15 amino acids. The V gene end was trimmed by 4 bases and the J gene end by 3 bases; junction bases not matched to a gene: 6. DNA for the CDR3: TGTGCCAGCAGTGGATGGGGACAGGGCCACTATGGCTACACCTTC. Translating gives CASSGWGQGHYGYTF.

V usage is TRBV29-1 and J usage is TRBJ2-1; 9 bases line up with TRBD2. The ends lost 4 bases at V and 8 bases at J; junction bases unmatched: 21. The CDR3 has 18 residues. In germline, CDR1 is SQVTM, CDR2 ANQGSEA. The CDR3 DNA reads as TGCAGCGTTGCTTTATGGCTTCGCGGCGGGGGGGCCTTCCATGAGCAGTTCTTC. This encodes CSVALWLRGGGAFHEQFF.